This passage covers 7 T cell receptor beta chains from one sample sequenced in a study of shared clonotypes between healthy human individuals. This table comes from immunoSEQ multiplex PCR, and its TCRdb copy is limited to in-frame clones, with some not included. The sample records some 2,100,000 clones, around 95% being singletons. The sample was naive CD4+ T cells sorted from blood. Described subset: CD45RA+ positively selected. The source of these receptors is a man aged 18 to 29 in good health.

This clone was seen just once. The genes are TRBV7-9 and TRBJ2-2; D ambiguous. Trimming left V 4 bases short and J 5 bases short, with 5 bases between. The CDR3 sequence is 12 residues long. In germline, CDR1 is SEHNR, CDR2 FQNEAQ (reference sequence). The CDR3 bases are TGTGCCAGCAGCTGGCTGACCGGGGAGCTGTTTTTT. The encoded protein is CASSWLTGELFF.

With regard to this clone: Distinct nucleotide sequences in the sample also encode this CDR3. This chain connects TRBV4-2 to TRBJ1-1, with D maybe TRBD1 (6 bases). Trimming shortened V by 0 bases and J by 1 base, and 9 bases separated the two germline ends. The CDR3 is made up of 15 amino acids. Looked up from germline, CDR1 is LGHNA and CDR2 is YNFKEQ. The CDR3 DNA is TGTGCCAGCAGCCAAGAGGGACAAGGGAACACTGAAGCTTTCTTT. Its translation is CASSQEGQGNTEAFF.

V is TRBV9 and J is TRBJ2-2; D uncertain. In germline, CDR1 is SGDLS, CDR2 YYNGEE. V was pared by 3 bases and J by 6 bases, with 9 bases between. The CDR3 loop spans 13 amino acids. The CDR3 loop is CASSARIAGELFF. As DNA, the CDR3 is TGTGCCAGCAGCGCCAGAATCGCCGGGGAGCTGTTTTTT. The full variable domain, its missing parts supplied by reference TRBV9 and TRBJ2-2, is DSGVTQTPKHLITATGQRVTLRCSPRSGDLSVYWYQQSLDQGLQFLIQYYNGEERAKGNILERFSAQQFPDLHSELNLSSLELGDSALYFCASSARIAGELFFGEGSRLTVL.

Points on this clone: The same CDR3 can be traced to other DNA sequences in this sample. This rearrangement joins TRBV4-1 to TRBJ2-5; D unclear. CDR3 length equals 14 residues. V was shortened by 1 base and J by 5 bases, with 11 bases between the two germline ends. Germline lookup yields CDR1 MGHRA and CDR2 YSYEKL. The CDR3 sequence: CASSQVGRSETQYF. The CDR3 DNA sequence: TGCGCCAGCAGCCAAGTCGGCCGCTCGGAGACCCAGTACTTC.

The chain recombines TRBV4-3 with TRBJ2-1; TRBD2 matches at 15 bases. The V segment lost 1 base and the J segment 5 bases; nucleotides outside the gene matches: 12. The CDR3 contains 20 residues. Germline CDR1 LGHNA, CDR2 YSLEER. CDR3 residues: CASSQVHRGLAGGEDNEQFF. The CDR3, as DNA: TGCGCCAGCAGCCAAGTCCACAGGGGACTAGCGGGAGGAGAGGACAATGAGCAGTTCTTC.

This chain joins TRBV5-8 and TRBJ2-7; 8 positions match TRBD2. CDR1 and CDR2 from the germline V gene are SGHTS and YDEGEE. V gave up 5 bases and J gave up 0 bases; unmatched junction bases: 19. The CDR3 totals 19 residues. As DNA, the CDR3 is TGTGCCAGCAGTCTCGGGGGGGGACAAAGGTCGGTAGTCTCCTACGAGCAGTACTTC. Translated, it gives CASSLGGGQRSVVSYEQYF.

The chain uses TRBV5-1 and TRBJ2-7; TRBD2 might be the D (6 bases). Deletions cut 7 bases from V and 2 bases from J, with 16 bases between. The CDR3 has 14 residues. Germline CDR1 reads SGHRS; CDR2 reads YFSETQ. CDR3 protein: CASQQRVGTYEQYF. CDR3 sequence (DNA): TGCGCCAGCCAGCAGCGGGTTGGAACCTACGAGCAGTACTTC.